This TCR beta chain was recovered during a study of T-cell memory formation after mild COVID-19. Study results and limitations: Pre-infection memory carried some responding clones, suggesting that cross-reactive memory joined.

V was trimmed by 0 bases and J by 1 base, leaving 13 bases between them. Germline V gene data show CDR1 as SGHRS and CDR2 as YFSETQ. This CDR3 comprises 17 residues. TCRdb analysed the 5' RACE reads with MiXCR anew, one entry per CDR3 protein. The sample lists under 450,000 distinct CDR3 sequences; about 20% were seen once. As for this clonotype: Its antigen remains unidentified.

The sample was PBMCs or a T cell subset sorted from them (not recorded which). This sequence joins TRBV5-1 and TRBJ2-2; perhaps TRBD2 as D (6 bases). The TCR originated in a man aged 18 to 29 who had mild COVID-19 (a few samples of this study predate the infection). Cell type and time point are not known. CDR3 DNA sequence: TGCGCCAGCAGCTTGGATCCGGGGGTGATGAACACCGGGGAGCTGTTTTTT. It specifies CASSLDPGVMNTGELFF. Supplemented by reference TRBV5-1 and TRBJ2-2, the full variable domain reads KAGVTQTPRYLIKTRGQQVTLSCSPISGHRSVSWYQQTPGQGLQFLFEYFSETQRNKGNFPGRFSGRQFSNSRSEMNVSTLELGDSALYLCASSLDPGVMNTGELFFGEGSRLTVL.